This T cell receptor (beta chain) was retrieved from a study of beta chain features in type 1 diabetes. As every portion of the isolated RNA was reverse transcribed, the sequencing read expressed TCRB transcripts. Sequenced by immunoSEQ multiplex PCR; TCRdb stores in-frame clones only, minus some. This sample has 250,000 to 300,000 clones, with 20% to 25% found just once. It was one heparinised blood draw, averaging roughly 120 mL, that each donor gave. Overall study findings and caveats: Researchers report that Type 1 diabetes patients had moderately but significantly shorter TCRB CDR3s across all four CD4+ subsets. In these data, an HLA type influence on TCRB rearrangement remained unresolved.

Only a few counts were recorded for this clone. Its antigen is unknown. The sequenced material came from naive CD4+ T cells from blood. The receptor's source is a woman between 25 and 40 years old with type 1 diabetes.

The CDR3 bases are TGCGCCAGCAGCTTGGTAGGACTAGCGTTGGAGACCCAGTACTTC. This codes for CASSLVGLALETQYF. The rearrangement uses TRBV5-1 and TRBJ2-5, with TRBD2 matching over 9 bases. V dropped 0 bases and J dropped 5; count of bases not matched to a gene: 5. This CDR3 contains 15 residues. From germline, CDR1 is SGHRS and CDR2 YFSETQ.